This T cell receptor (beta chain) was documented in a study of identical twins. Template switching added a universal primer site, and cDNA bore unique molecular identifiers. TCRdb reprocessed the 5' RACE reads via MiXCR and lists one record per CDR3 protein. The table lists about 730,000 distinct CDR3 sequences, 21% of them singletons. This clonotype was found a few times. The CDR3 consists of 15 residues. The germline V gene encodes CDR1 LGHDT and CDR2 YNNKEL (reference sequence). Trimming removed 1 base from V and 4 bases from J; junction bases left unmatched: 7. These data also featured in a second study, about T cells expressing NK-cell markers.

The V gene is TRBV3-1, the J gene TRBJ2-7; 7 nucleotides line up with TRBD1. The clonotype originates from a woman under 30 in good health. The specimen was PBMCs. In nucleotides, the CDR3 is TGTGCCAGCAGCCAAGGACAGGGCCCGTATTACGAGCAGTACTTC. This gives the protein CASSQGQGPYYEQYF.